This TCR beta chain was profiled in a study of T cell changes during pregnancy in multiple sclerosis. The repertoire was sequenced with immunoSEQ multiplex PCR; TCRdb's copy has only in-frame clones and lacks some. Among about 100,000 clones listed, around 90% were seen once. Germline assignment: CDR1 MNHEY and CDR2 SMNVEV (reference sequence). The CDR3 is 18 residues long. Trimming took 7 bases from V and 3 from J; bases not matched to a gene: 16. The sequencing here drew on peripheral blood, taken in the second trimester of pregnancy. The chain employs TRBV27 and TRBJ2-3, with 10 bases identical to TRBD2. This clonotype was sampled from a female donor with multiple sclerosis, enrolled in a pregnancy study. DNA for the CDR3: TGTGCCAGCACCCCCTGGCGGTCTAGCGGGAGTTTGACAGATACGCAGTATTTT. It codes for CASTPWRSSGSLTDTQYF.